Shown below are 27 T cell receptor beta chains from a single sample sequenced in a study of control samples from healthy donors and cancer patients. TCRdb keeps only in-frame clones here, not all; method: immunoSEQ multiplex PCR. The sample yields some 140,000 clones, around 90% seen once. The sequenced material came from blood. These receptors were taken from a man aged 25-45 years in good health.

V is TRBV6-5 and J is TRBJ1-6; TRBD1 might be the D (5 bases). Trimming pared 6 bases from V and 8 bases from J, leaving 14 bases between. The CDR3 is 14 residues long. Germline loops: CDR1 MNHEY, CDR2 SVGAGI. The CDR3 nucleotides read TGTGCCAGCAGGATAGGGCGGGGCCATTCACCCCTCCACTTT. It specifies CASRIGRGHSPLHF.

This clone appeared once. The chain recombines TRBV14 with TRBJ2-5; 9 nucleotides align to TRBD1. This CDR3 region has 17 residues. Germline CDR1 and CDR2: SGHDN and FVKESK. With V trimmed by 2 bases and J by 1 base, 8 bases remained unmatched. CDR3 DNA sequence: TGTGCCAGCAGCCAATTTAAGGGGACAGGGTTCCAAGAGACCCAGTACTTC. This sequence encodes CASSQFKGTGFQETQYF.

This clone was observed once. The chain links TRBV2 to TRBJ2-1; 8 bases agree with TRBD2. V lost 6 bases and J lost 15; bases outside the gene matches: 16. Germline V lookup: CDR1 SNHLY, CDR2 FYNNEI. The CDR3 is 14 residues long. CDR3 DNA sequence: TGTGCCAGCAGAGGGGGGACTAGTAGGTTTCTTTGGTTCTTC. It codes for CASRGGTSRFLWFF.

Points on this clone: This same CDR3 is encoded by further DNA sequences in the sample. The chain employs TRBV19 and TRBJ2-6, with D maybe TRBD1 (5 bases). Germline V gene data show CDR1 as LNHDA and CDR2 as SQIVND (reference sequence). V gave up 3 bases and J gave up 1 base, with 7 bases separating them. CDR3 size: 15 residues. The CDR3 reads CASSITGSGANVLTF. Here the CDR3 DNA reads TGTGCCAGTAGTATCACAGGTTCTGGGGCCAACGTCCTGACTTTC.

The chain couples TRBV4-1 to TRBJ1-5; maybe TRBD1 (5 bases). CDR3 length equals 14 residues. Germline V gene data show CDR1 as MGHRA and CDR2 as YSYEKL. Trimming took 2 bases from V and 9 from J, leaving 14 bases between them. The CDR3 here is CASSQFLQVLPQHF. Written as DNA, the CDR3 is TGCGCCAGCAGCCAATTCTTACAGGTCCTGCCCCAGCATTTT.

The J gene is TRBJ2-3, the V gene TRBV9; 7 bases agree with TRBD2. V gave up 6 bases and J gave up 0 bases; unmatched junction bases: 1. The CDR3 length is 13 residues. CDR1 and CDR2 (germline): SGDLS, YYNGEE. The DNA for the CDR3 is TGTGCCAGCACTAGCGGTAGCACAGATACGCAGTATTTT. Translation: CASTSGSTDTQYF.

This clone was picked up one time. V usage is TRBV30 and J usage is TRBJ1-2; 8 positions agree with TRBD1. From germline, CDR1 is GTSNPN and CDR2 SVGIG (reference sequence). The CDR3 length is 15 residues. Losses at the gene ends were 2 bases for V and 5 bases for J; bases not matched to a gene: 10. The CDR3 here is CAWSRRTGSFYGYTF. The CDR3 coding sequence is TGTGCCTGGAGTAGAAGGACAGGGAGTTTTTATGGCTACACCTTC.

The J gene is TRBJ2-7, the V gene TRBV11-2, with D possibly matching TRBD2 (5 bases). This CDR3 is built from 13 residues. Trimming removed 8 bases from V and 3 bases from J, with 14 bases in between. Germline assignment: CDR1 SGHAT and CDR2 FQNNGV. CDR3 nucleotides: TGTGCCAGCTCCGAGGGTTTAGGCTACGAGCAGTACTTC. Its protein is CASSEGLGYEQYF.

This sequence joins TRBV10-3 and TRBJ1-2; TRBD1 matches at 7 bases. Looked up from germline, CDR1 is ENHRY and CDR2 is SYGVKD. This CDR3 spans 14 amino acids. The junction had 6 bases not matched to a gene; V was cut back by 6 bases and J by 2 bases. This CDR3 is CAISATGENYGYTF. CDR3 sequence (DNA): TGTGCCATCAGCGCCACAGGGGAAAACTATGGCTACACCTTC.

The CDR3 nucleotides are TGTGCCAGTAGTATAACAATTCGGGCTACGCCTGGCTACACCTTC. Protein sequence: CASSITIRATPGYTF. V usage is TRBV19 and J usage is TRBJ1-2; no definite D call. Per the germline V gene, CDR1 is LNHDA and CDR2 is SQIVND (reference sequence). V was clipped by 2 bases and J by 7 bases, with 17 bases between them. The CDR3 loop spans 15 amino acids. The variable domain in full, with the rest retrieved from reference TRBV19 and TRBJ1-2, is DGGITQSPKYLFRKEGQNVTLSCEQNLNHDAMYWYRQDPGQGLRLIYYSQIVNDFQKGDIAEGYSVSREKKESFPLTVTSAQKNPTAFYLCASSITIRATPGYTFGSGTRLTVV.

The chain has TRBV6-2 or TRBV6-3 and TRBJ2-7; 9 nucleotides line up with TRBD2. This CDR3 region has 16 residues. With 2 bases clipped from V and 3 bases from J, the junction kept 8 bases outside the gene matches. CDR1 and CDR2 from the germline V gene are MNHEY and SVGEGT. CDR3 loop: CASSYIGGRDYYEQYF. The CDR3 bases are TGTGCCAGCAGTTACATAGGCGGGAGGGATTACTACGAGCAGTACTTC.

The chain couples TRBV30 to TRBJ1-4; the D is unclear. V gave up 3 bases and J gave up 5 bases, with 16 bases separating them. This CDR3 is 15 amino acids long. Germline values: CDR1 GTSNPN, CDR2 SVGIG (reference sequence). The CDR3 protein is CAWRKLAGLNEKLFF. CDR3 bases: TGTGCCTGGAGAAAATTGGCAGGACTAAATGAAAAACTGTTTTTT. Together with reference TRBV30 and TRBJ1-4, the CDR3 gives the full variable domain: SQTIHQWPATLVQPVGSPLSLECTVEGTSNPNLYWYRQAAGRGLQLLFYSVGIGQISSEVPQNLSASRPQDRQFILSSKKLLLSDSGFYLCAWRKLAGLNEKLFFGSGTQLSVL.

This chain joins TRBV14 and TRBJ2-5, with D unclear. CDR3 length equals 17 residues. CDR1 is SGHDN and CDR2 is FVKESK in the germline V gene. The V and J ends lost 2 bases and 5 bases respectively, with 21 bases between them. The CDR3 sequence is CASSQMEIIRARETQYF. DNA for the CDR3: TGTGCCAGCAGCCAAATGGAAATAATTCGTGCCCGGGAGACCCAGTACTTC. Filled out from reference TRBV14 and TRBJ2-5, the complete variable domain reads EAGVTQFPSHSVIEKGQTVTLRCDPISGHDNLYWYRRVMGKEIKFLLHFVKESKQDESGMPNNRFLAERTGGTYSTLKVQPAELEDSGVYFCASSQMEIIRARETQYFGPGTRLLVL.

The chain has TRBV30 and TRBJ1-1; TRBD1 matches 10 bases. V shed 1 base, J shed 4 bases, and the junction held 0 bases outside the gene matches. The CDR3 extends over 13 amino acids. From germline, CDR1 is GTSNPN and CDR2 SVGIG (reference sequence). In DNA, the CDR3 is TGTGCCTGGAGTGGGACAGGGGGCACTGAAGCTTTCTTT. Its protein product is CAWSGTGGTEAFF.

The V gene is TRBV11-2, the J gene TRBJ2-5; D is possibly TRBD1 or TRBD2 (7 bases each). Germline V CDR1 and CDR2: SGHAT, FQNNGV. The CDR3 covers 15 residues. V was cut by 7 bases and J by 5 bases, with 20 bases left in between. CDR3 nucleotide sequence: TGTGCCAGCAACAACCATCAGGGGGGGAAGGAGACCCAGTACTTC. This translates into CASNNHQGGKETQYF. The full variable domain, with the rest looked up from reference TRBV11-2 and TRBJ2-5, is EAGVAQSPRYKIIEKRQSVAFWCNPISGHATLYWYQQILGQGPKLLIQFQNNGVVDDSQLPKDRFSAERLKGVDSTLKIQPAKLEDSAVYLCASNNHQGGKETQYFGPGTRLLVL.

The chain joins TRBV28 to TRBJ2-7, with 12 bases fitting TRBD2. The germline V gene has CDR1 MDHEN and CDR2 SYDVKM. The CDR3 totals 15 residues. Unmatched junction bases numbered 5, after V lost 5 bases and J lost 3 bases. The chain's CDR3 is CASSPLAGGSYEQYF. As DNA, the CDR3 is TGTGCCAGCAGTCCACTAGCGGGAGGAAGCTACGAGCAGTACTTC.

This clone was observed a single time. This sequence joins TRBV7-2 and TRBJ1-1; D may be TRBD1 (5 bases). This CDR3 has 13 residues. Trimming took off 4 bases at V and 6 bases at J, with 12 bases between the two ends. Germline V CDR1 and CDR2: SGHTA, FQGNSA. Written as DNA, the CDR3 is TGTGCCAGCAGCTACCGGCGGGGGTCTGAAGCTTTCTTT. Encoded protein: CASSYRRGSEAFF.

In nucleotides, the CDR3 is TGTGCCAGCAGCTTAGCGGGGGGACAAAGCACAGATACGCAGTATTTT. It yields the protein CASSLAGGQSTDTQYF. The gene calls are TRBV7-9 and TRBJ2-3; perhaps D is TRBD1 or TRBD2 (6 bases each). Trimming shortened V by 0 bases and J by 0 bases, and 10 bases separated the two germline ends. The CDR3 loop spans 16 amino acids. The germline V gene has CDR1 SEHNR and CDR2 FQNEAQ (reference sequence).

The V gene is TRBV5-1, the J gene TRBJ2-1; D remains ambiguous. Trimming shortened V by 0 bases and J by 0 bases, and 10 bases separated the two germline ends. This CDR3 comprises 16 residues. Germline V gene sequence: CDR1 SGHRS, CDR2 YFSETQ. CDR3 residues: CASSLAVGISYNEQFF. In DNA form, the CDR3 reads TGCGCCAGCAGCTTGGCCGTGGGTATCTCCTACAATGAGCAGTTCTTC.

V and J are TRBV28 and TRBJ1-6; D is uncertain. This CDR3 has 18 residues. Trimming stripped 7 bases from V and 7 bases from J, with 26 bases between. CDR1 is MDHEN and CDR2 is SYDVKM in the germline V gene. The DNA for the CDR3 is TGTGCCAGCATGATGTGGGCAAAATATGATTCGGGGAATTCACCCCTCCACTTT. This sequence encodes CASMMWAKYDSGNSPLHF.

The gene calls are TRBV2 and TRBJ1-5; 7 nucleotides match TRBD1. The CDR3 has 16 residues. CDR1 SNHLY and CDR2 FYNNEI come from the germline V gene. Trimming removed 6 bases from V and 3 bases from J; junction bases left unmatched: 11. The CDR3 is CASRKTGEGDNQPQHF. As DNA, the CDR3 is TGTGCCAGCAGGAAAACAGGGGAGGGAGACAATCAGCCCCAGCATTTT. The entire variable domain, with the rest obtained from reference TRBV2 and TRBJ1-5, is as follows: EPEVTQTPSHQVTQMGQEVILRCVPISNHLYFYWYRQILGQKVEFLVSFYNNEISEKSEIFDDQFSVERPDGSNFTLKIRSTKLEDSAMYFCASRKTGEGDNQPQHFGDGTRLSIL.

The J gene is TRBJ1-2, the V gene TRBV28; D may be TRBD1 (5 bases). Trimming left V 6 bases short and J 3 bases short, with 26 bases between. Germline V gene sequence: CDR1 MDHEN, CDR2 SYDVKM. CDR3 length: 18 amino acids. The CDR3 sequence: CASRGPTFTGREYYGYTF. In DNA, the CDR3 is TGTGCCAGCAGGGGACCCACATTTACAGGCAGAGAATACTATGGCTACACCTTC.

This chain links TRBV7-3 with TRBJ2-1, with D possibly TRBD2 on 6 matching bases. CDR1 is SGHTA and CDR2 is FQGTGA in the germline V gene. CDR3 length: 15 amino acids. V was shortened by 0 bases and J by 4 bases, with 10 bases between the two germline ends. The CDR3 DNA follows: TGTGCCAGCAGCTTAACAGGGCGGGAATACAATGAGCAGTTCTTC. Translating gives CASSLTGREYNEQFF.

J is TRBJ2-7 and V is TRBV28; 9 positions match TRBD2. The trim removed 5 bases at V and 3 bases at J, leaving 11 bases unmatched. Per germline, CDR1 MDHEN and CDR2 SYDVKM. The CDR3 sequence is 16 residues long. CDR3 DNA: TGTGCCAGCAGTCCGGTTACGGGACTAGCCTTCTACGAGCAGTACTTC. Its protein is CASSPVTGLAFYEQYF.

The chain combines TRBV5-1 with TRBJ1-1, with 8 bases that match TRBD1. Losses at the gene ends were 0 bases for V and 8 bases for J; bases not matched to a gene: 15. The germline V gene has CDR1 SGHRS and CDR2 YFSETQ. This CDR3 is 17 amino acids long. CDR3 nucleotide sequence: TGCGCCAGCAGCTTGGAGTTGTTCGCAGGGGGCCGGAGGGAAGCTTTCTTT. It is translated as CASSLELFAGGRREAFF.

The V gene is TRBV15, the J gene TRBJ1-2, with 9 bases that match TRBD1. Germline V CDR1 and CDR2: LNHNV, YYDKDF (reference sequence). The CDR3 has 16 amino acids. The ends lost 4 bases at V and 6 bases at J; junction bases unmatched: 12. Here the CDR3 DNA reads TGTGCCACCAGCATCGGACAGGGGACTTCTCTGGATGGCTACACCTTC. It yields the protein CATSIGQGTSLDGYTF.

J is TRBJ1-3 and V is TRBV20-1; no firm D call. Germline lookup yields CDR1 DFQATT and CDR2 SNEGSKA (reference sequence). V shed 3 bases and J shed 1 base, with 7 bases lying between them. The CDR3 has 13 amino acids. CDR3 protein: CSASSESGNTIYF. The CDR3 nucleotides read TGCAGTGCTAGTTCTGAATCTGGAAACACCATATATTTT.